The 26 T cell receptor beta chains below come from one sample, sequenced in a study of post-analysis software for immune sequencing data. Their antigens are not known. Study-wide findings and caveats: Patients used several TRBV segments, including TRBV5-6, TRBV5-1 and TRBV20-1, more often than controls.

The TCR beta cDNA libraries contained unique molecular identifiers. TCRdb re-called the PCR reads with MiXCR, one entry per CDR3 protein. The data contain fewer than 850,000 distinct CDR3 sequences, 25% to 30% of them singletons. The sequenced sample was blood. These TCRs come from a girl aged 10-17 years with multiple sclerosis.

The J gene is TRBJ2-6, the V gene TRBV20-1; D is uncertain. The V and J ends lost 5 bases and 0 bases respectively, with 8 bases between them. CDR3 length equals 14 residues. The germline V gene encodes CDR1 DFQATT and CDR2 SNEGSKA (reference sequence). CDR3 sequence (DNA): TGCAGTGCTCCAGAGATCTCTGGGGCCAACGTCCTGACTTTC. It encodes CSAPEISGANVLTF.

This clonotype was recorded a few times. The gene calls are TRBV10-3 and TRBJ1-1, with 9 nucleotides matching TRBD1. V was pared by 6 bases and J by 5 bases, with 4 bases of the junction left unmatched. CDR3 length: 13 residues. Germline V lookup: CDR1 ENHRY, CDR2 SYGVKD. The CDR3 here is CAIRGDRGTEAFF. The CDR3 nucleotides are TGTGCCATCAGGGGTGACAGGGGGACTGAAGCTTTCTTT.

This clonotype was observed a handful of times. CDR3 nucleotides: TGTGCCAGCAGTTTATCGGCCCAAGACATTCAGTACTTC. Its translation is CASSLSAQDIQYF. This chain connects TRBV27 to TRBJ2-4; no firm D call. The CDR3 totals 13 residues. Trimming shortened V by 0 bases and J by 8 bases, and 8 bases separated the two germline ends. Looked up from germline, CDR1 is MNHEY and CDR2 is SMNVEV (reference sequence).

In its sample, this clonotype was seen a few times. CDR3 coding DNA: TGCGCCAGCAGGCTCCCACAGGGGCTTGTGGATGGCTACACCTTC. It translates to CASRLPQGLVDGYTF. The chain carries TRBV5-1 and TRBJ1-2, with 7 bases aligning to TRBD1. CDR1 and CDR2 (germline): SGHRS, YFSETQ. The length of the CDR3 is 15 residues. The trim removed 5 bases at V and 6 bases at J, leaving 13 bases unmatched.

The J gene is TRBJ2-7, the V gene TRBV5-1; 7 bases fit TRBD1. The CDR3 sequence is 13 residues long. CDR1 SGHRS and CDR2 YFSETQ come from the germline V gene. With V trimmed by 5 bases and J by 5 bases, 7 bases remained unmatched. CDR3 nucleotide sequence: TGCGCCAGCAGGGGGACAGAATATAACGAGCAGTACTTC. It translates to CASRGTEYNEQYF.

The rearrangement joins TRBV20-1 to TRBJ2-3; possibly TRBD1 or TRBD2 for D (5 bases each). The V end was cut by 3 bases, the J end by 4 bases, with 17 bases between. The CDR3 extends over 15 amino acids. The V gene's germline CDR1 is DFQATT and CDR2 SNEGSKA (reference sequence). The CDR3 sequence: CSARRDARGSDTQYF. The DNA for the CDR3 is TGCAGTGCTAGGAGGGACGCCCGGGGCTCAGATACGCAGTATTTT.

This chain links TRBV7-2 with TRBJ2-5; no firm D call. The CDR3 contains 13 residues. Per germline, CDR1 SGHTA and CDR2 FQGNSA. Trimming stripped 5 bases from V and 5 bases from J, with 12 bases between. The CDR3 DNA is TGTGCCAGCAGCAGGCCCATTGTGGAGACCCAGTACTTC. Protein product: CASSRPIVETQYF.

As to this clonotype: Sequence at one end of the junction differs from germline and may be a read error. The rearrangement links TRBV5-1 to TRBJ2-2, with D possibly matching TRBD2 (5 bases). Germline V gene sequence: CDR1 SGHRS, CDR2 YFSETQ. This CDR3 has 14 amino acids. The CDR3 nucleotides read TGCGCCAGCACTCTTTCGGGCCGACCCGGGAAGCTGTTTTTT. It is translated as CASTLSGRPGKLFF.

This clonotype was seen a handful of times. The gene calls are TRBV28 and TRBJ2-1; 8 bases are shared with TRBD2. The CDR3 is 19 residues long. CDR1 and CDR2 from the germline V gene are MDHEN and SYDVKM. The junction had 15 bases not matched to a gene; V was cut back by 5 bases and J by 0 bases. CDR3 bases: TGTGCCAGCAGTCCGAGAGGGCGGGAGGCCGATAGCTCCTACAATGAGCAGTTCTTC. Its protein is CASSPRGREADSSYNEQFF.

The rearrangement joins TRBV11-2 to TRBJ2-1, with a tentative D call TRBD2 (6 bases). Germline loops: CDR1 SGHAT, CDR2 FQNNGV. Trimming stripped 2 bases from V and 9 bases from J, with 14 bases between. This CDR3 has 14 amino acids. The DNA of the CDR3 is TGTGCCAGCAGCTTATGGGCCCGCGGGGTTGAGCAGTTCTTC. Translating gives CASSLWARGVEQFF.

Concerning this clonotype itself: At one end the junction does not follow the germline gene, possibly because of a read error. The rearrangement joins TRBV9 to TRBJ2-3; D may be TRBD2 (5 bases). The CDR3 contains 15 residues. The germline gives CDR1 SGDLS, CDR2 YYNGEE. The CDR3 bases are TGTGCCAGCAGCGTAGGTCTTGCTAGCACAGATACGCAGAATTTT. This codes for CASSVGLASTDTQNF.

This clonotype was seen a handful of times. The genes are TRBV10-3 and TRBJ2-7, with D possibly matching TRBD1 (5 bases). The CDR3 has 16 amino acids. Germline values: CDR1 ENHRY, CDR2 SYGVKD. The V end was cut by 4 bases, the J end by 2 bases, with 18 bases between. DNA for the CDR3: TGTGCCATCAGTGGGACCCCAACAGGCGCCCCCTACGAGCAGTACTTC. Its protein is CAISGTPTGAPYEQYF.

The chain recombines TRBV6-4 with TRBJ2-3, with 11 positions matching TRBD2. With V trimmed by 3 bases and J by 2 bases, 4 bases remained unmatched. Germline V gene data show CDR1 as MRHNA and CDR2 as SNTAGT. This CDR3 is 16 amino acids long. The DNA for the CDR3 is TGTGCCAGCAGTGAAGAGACTAGCGGGAACACAGATACGCAGTATTTT. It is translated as CASSEETSGNTDTQYF.

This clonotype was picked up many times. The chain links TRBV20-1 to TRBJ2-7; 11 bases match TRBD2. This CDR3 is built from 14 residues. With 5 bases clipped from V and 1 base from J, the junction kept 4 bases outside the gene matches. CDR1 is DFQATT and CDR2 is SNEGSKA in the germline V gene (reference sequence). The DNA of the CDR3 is TGCAGTGCTCGGACTAGCGGGCCATCCTACGAGCAGTACTTC. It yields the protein CSARTSGPSYEQYF.

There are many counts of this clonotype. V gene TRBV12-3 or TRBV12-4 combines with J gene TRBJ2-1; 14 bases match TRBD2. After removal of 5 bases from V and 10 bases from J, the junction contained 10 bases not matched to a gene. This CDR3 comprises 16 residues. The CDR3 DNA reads TGTGCCAGCAGTACTCCGGGACTAGCGGGAGTGGACGAGCAGTTCTTC. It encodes CASSTPGLAGVDEQFF.

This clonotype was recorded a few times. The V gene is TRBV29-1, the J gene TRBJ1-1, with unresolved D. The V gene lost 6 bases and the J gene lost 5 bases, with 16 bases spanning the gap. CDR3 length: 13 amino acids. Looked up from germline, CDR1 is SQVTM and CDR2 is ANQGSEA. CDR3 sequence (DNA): TGCAGCGTGCGACACAAACGAGCGACTGAAGCTTTCTTT. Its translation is CSVRHKRATEAFF.

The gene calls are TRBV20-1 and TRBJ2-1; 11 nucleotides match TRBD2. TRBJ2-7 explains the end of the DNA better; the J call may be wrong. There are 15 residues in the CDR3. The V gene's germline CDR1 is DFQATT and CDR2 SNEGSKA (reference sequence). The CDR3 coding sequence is TGCAGTGCCCAAACGGGACTAGCGGTCTATAATGAGCAGTACTTC. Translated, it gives CSAQTGLAVYNEQYF.

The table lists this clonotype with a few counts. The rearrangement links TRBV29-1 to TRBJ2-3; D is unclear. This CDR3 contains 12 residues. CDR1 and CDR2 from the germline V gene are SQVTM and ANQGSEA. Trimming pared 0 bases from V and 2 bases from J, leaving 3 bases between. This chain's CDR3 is CSVEDLTDTQYF. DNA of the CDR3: TGCAGCGTTGAAGACCTCACAGATACGCAGTATTTT.

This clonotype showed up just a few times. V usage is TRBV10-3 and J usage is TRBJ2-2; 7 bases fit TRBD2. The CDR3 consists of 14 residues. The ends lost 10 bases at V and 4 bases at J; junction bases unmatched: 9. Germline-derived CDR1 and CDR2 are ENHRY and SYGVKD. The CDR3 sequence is CASLAARGTGELFF. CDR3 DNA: TGTGCCAGCCTAGCGGCCCGAGGCACCGGGGAGCTGTTTTTT.

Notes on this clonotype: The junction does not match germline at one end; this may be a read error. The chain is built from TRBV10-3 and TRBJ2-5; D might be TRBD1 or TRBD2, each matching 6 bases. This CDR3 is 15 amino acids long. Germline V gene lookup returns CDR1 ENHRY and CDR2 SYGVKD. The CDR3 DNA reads TGTGCCATCAGCGAGTCAAGAGGGGGGCGGGAGACCCAGTACTTC. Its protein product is CAISESRGGRETQYF.

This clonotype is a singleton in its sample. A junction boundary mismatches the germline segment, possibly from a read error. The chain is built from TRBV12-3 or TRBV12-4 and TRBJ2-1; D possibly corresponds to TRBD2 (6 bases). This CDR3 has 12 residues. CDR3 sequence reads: CASRGGDNKQFF. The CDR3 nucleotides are TGTGCCAGCAGGGGGGGAGACAATAAGCAGTTCTTC.

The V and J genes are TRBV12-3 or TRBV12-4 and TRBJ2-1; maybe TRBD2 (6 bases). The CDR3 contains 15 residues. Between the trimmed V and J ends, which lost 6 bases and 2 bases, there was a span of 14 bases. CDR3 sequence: CASRHSGTPYNEQFF. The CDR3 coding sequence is TGTGCCAGCAGGCATTCCGGGACTCCCTACAATGAGCAGTTCTTC.

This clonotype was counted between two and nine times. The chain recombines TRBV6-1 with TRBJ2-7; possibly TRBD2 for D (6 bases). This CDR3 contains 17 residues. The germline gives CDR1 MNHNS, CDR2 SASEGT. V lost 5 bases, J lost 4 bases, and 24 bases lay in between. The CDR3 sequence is CASSRHFPIQGGYEQYF. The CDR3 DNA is TGTGCCAGCAGTCGTCACTTCCCAATCCAGGGAGGTTACGAGCAGTACTTC.

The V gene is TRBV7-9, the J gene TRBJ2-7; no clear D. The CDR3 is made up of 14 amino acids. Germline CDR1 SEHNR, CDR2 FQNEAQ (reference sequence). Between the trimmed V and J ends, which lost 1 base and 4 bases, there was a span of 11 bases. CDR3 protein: CASSLGPERYEQYF. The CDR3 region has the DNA TGTGCCAGCAGCTTAGGCCCCGAGAGGTACGAGCAGTACTTC.

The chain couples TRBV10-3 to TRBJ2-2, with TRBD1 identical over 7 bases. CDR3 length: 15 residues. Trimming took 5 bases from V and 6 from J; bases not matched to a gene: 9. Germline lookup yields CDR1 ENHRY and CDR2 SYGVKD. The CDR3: CAISPTGAVSGELFF. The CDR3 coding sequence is TGTGCCATCAGTCCAACAGGGGCGGTATCCGGGGAGCTGTTTTTT.

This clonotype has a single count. CDR3: CASSLAARGYSPLHF. DNA of the CDR3: TGTGCCAGCAGCTTAGCGGCCAGGGGATACTCACCCCTCCACTTT. The chain has TRBV7-2 and TRBJ1-6; possible D gene TRBD1, 6 bases. Per the germline V gene, CDR1 is SGHTA and CDR2 is FQGNSA. V was trimmed by 0 bases and J by 10 bases, leaving 13 bases between them. This CDR3 region has 15 residues. The full variable domain, its missing parts supplied by reference TRBV7-2 and TRBJ1-6, is GAGVSQSPSNKVTEKGKDVELRCDPISGHTALYWYRQSLGQGLEFLIYFQGNSAPDKSGLPSDRFSAERTGGSVSTLTIQRTQQEDSAVYLCASSLAARGYSPLHFGNGTRLTVT.